What follows are 7 T cell receptor beta chains derived from one specimen sequenced in a study of T-cell reconstitution after alpha-beta-depleted transplantation in children (dated by TCRdb to about 2016). What the treatment or condition label conveys for this sample: allogeneic hematopoietic cell transplantation with graft depleted of TCRalphabeta T cells and CD19 B cells. The library was built by means of PCR. Sequencing used an Illumina HiSeq 2500. TCR library preparation used molecular barcoding, with unique molecular identifiers applied to normalize quantification of the TCRbeta repertoire. Using fastp trimming at Q25 and MiXCR clonotype assembly, TCRdb reanalyzed the public sequencing data and kept in-frame beta chains. Every distinct CDR3 protein forms one entry, paired with its most common genes and DNA. Present in this sample are over 400,000 distinct CDR3 sequences, around two fifths of which were seen just once. The ten largest make up around a quarter of the sample.

Sequenced material: PBMCs, taken before TCRalphabeta/CD19-depleted stem cell transplant. These receptors were collected from a girl aged 2 to 10 with aplastic anemia, due to receive a stem cell transplant.

The chain employs TRBV7-2 and TRBJ2-1; D possibly corresponds to TRBD1 (7 bases). CDR1 and CDR2 from the germline V gene are SGHTA and FQGNSA. Between the trimmed V and J ends, which lost 3 bases and 7 bases, there was a span of 13 bases. The CDR3 runs 14 residues. The CDR3 nucleotides are TGTGCCAGCAGCTTGCAGGGGGGTCGAAATGAGCAGTTCTTC. Protein: CASSLQGGRNEQFF.

This clonotype has only a few counts. The chain couples TRBV7-9 to TRBJ2-7, with 8 bases lining up with TRBD2. This CDR3 has 12 residues. V dropped 5 bases and J dropped 6; count of bases not matched to a gene: 3. Germline CDR1 reads SEHNR; CDR2 reads FQNEAQ (reference sequence). In DNA form, the CDR3 reads TGTGCCAGCAGCCCGGGGGGGCCCGAGCAGTACTTC. As protein: CASSPGGPEQYF.

The rearrangement joins TRBV5-1 to TRBJ2-2, with 12 bases identical to TRBD2. CDR1 is SGHRS, CDR2 YFSETQ, per germline. The CDR3 totals 16 residues. V dropped 7 bases and J dropped 2; count of bases not matched to a gene: 6. In nucleotides, the CDR3 is TGCGCCAGCGCCACTAGCGGGGGGACCAACACCGGGGAGCTGTTTTTT. This translates into CASATSGGTNTGELFF.

This clonotype has a handful of counts. The chain is built from TRBV25-1 and TRBJ2-1; D not resolved. The germline V gene has CDR1 MGHDK and CDR2 SYGVNS. CDR3 length: 15 amino acids. Trimming took 0 bases from V and 5 from J, leaving 11 bases between them. CDR3 nucleotide sequence: TGTGCCAGCAGTGAATATCTTGGACGACACAATGAGCAGTTCTTC. Amino acids: CASSEYLGRHNEQFF. Full variable domain (rest looked up from reference TRBV25-1 and TRBJ2-1): EADIYQTPRYLVIGTGKKITLECSQTMGHDKMYWYQQDPGMELHLIHYSYGVNSTEKGDLSSESTVSRIRTEHFPLTLESARPSHTSQYLCASSEYLGRHNEQFFGPGTRLTVL.

V is TRBV5-1 and J is TRBJ2-1, with D perhaps matching TRBD2 (5 bases). The V end was cut by 0 bases, the J end by 10 bases, with 17 bases between. The CDR3 runs 15 residues. In germline, CDR1 is SGHRS, CDR2 YFSETQ. CDR3 DNA sequence: TGCGCCAGCAGCTTGGACGGACTTCCTATCGGGGAGCAGTTCTTC. As protein: CASSLDGLPIGEQFF.

The chain couples TRBV20-1 to TRBJ2-5; weak D call: TRBD2 (6 bases). CDR1 is DFQATT, CDR2 SNEGSKA, per germline (reference sequence). Trimming shortened V by 0 bases and J by 5 bases, and 13 bases separated the two germline ends. There are 14 residues in the CDR3. Here the CDR3 reads CSARDGGARETQYF. CDR3 in DNA: TGCAGTGCTAGAGATGGAGGGGCGAGGGAGACCCAGTACTTC.

This clonotype was detected a few times. The chain couples TRBV4-3 to TRBJ2-3; possibly TRBD2 for D (6 bases). With 2 bases removed from V and 4 bases from J, the gap between germline ends came to 10 bases. CDR3 length equals 14 residues. Germline CDR1 and CDR2: LGHNA and YSLEER. The DNA of the CDR3 is TGCGCCAGCAGCCAACCCGGGAGACCAGATACGCAGTATTTT. Its protein product is CASSQPGRPDTQYF.